Only a few counts were recorded for the clone carrying this T cell receptor (beta chain). Its matching antigen is unknown. The data were obtained in a study of beta chain features in type 1 diabetes. As for the study in general: Patients did not differ from healthy donors in age, gender or cell yield.

Sorting with CD45RO/CCR7/CD25/CD127/CD95/CD27 yielded naive, central memory, regulatory and stem-like memory CD4+ cells. Study-wide findings and caveats: Researchers report that Type 1 diabetes patients had moderately but significantly shorter TCRB CDR3s across all four CD4+ subsets. Across patients, naive, central memory and Treg TCRB repertoires exhibited apparently greater similarity than was observed across healthy donors.

This CDR3 region has 15 residues. From germline, CDR1 is SGHNT and CDR2 YYREEE (reference sequence). J gave up 3 bases and V 4 bases, and 9 bases lay outside the gene matches. Sequenced material consisted of expressed TCRB transcripts (all of the isolated RNA was reverse transcribed). Profiled with immunoSEQ multiplex PCR; TCRdb holds only in-frame clones, not every one. The repertoire has a few hundred thousand clones, 13% of them found once; the top ten carry roughly 0.015%. This chain connects TRBV5-4 to TRBJ1-1; TRBD1 aligns across 7 bases. This TCR was sampled from a woman between 18 and 29 years old with type 1 diabetes. Sequenced: naive CD4+ T cells from blood. The CDR3 DNA follows: TGTGCCAGCAGCGCCCGAGGACAGGACTACACTGAAGCTTTCTTT. Protein sequence: CASSARGQDYTEAFF. Full variable domain (outside the CDR3, taken from reference TRBV5-4 and TRBJ1-1): ETGVTQSPTHLIKTRGQQVTLRCSSQSGHNTVSWYQQALGQGPQFIFQYYREEENGRGNFPPRFSGLQFPNYSSELNVNALELDDSALYLCASSARGQDYTEAFFGQGTRLTVV.